Listed here are 17 T cell receptor beta chains from one sample, sequenced in a study of radiation and T cells in renal cell carcinoma. TCRdb's table, derived via immunoSEQ multiplex PCR, lists solely in-frame clones and lacks some. The sample carries 65,000 or so clones, roughly 80% recorded once. Stated time point: blood 4 weeks post-SBRT, at nephrectomy. This sample's treatment: 15 Gy SBRT to primary tumor, nephrectomy 4 weeks later. The sample in question was blood, obtained from a patient whose treatment included radiotherapy and nephrectomy. These receptors were taken from a man aged 55 to 70 with renal cell carcinoma.

The chain couples TRBV4-2 to TRBJ1-3; the D gene is possibly TRBD1 (6 bases). Per the germline V gene, CDR1 is LGHNA and CDR2 is YNFKEQ. The ends were cut back, 0 bases at V and 3 bases at J, with 15 bases in the middle. There are 17 residues in the CDR3. The CDR3, as DNA: TGTGCCAGCAGCCAAGATTGGGCACAGGGTGGTGGAAACACCATATATTTT. This encodes CASSQDWAQGGGNTIYF.

The chain carries TRBV2 and TRBJ2-7; the D is unclear. The CDR3 is 11 amino acids. Germline V CDR1 and CDR2: SNHLY, FYNNEI. Trimming took 7 bases from V and 2 from J, leaving 6 bases between them. As DNA, the CDR3 is TGTGCCAGCACCACAACCTACGAGCAGTACTTC. This translates into CASTTTYEQYF.

This chain links TRBV9 with TRBJ1-2; 10 bases are shared with TRBD1. CDR1 and CDR2 from the germline V gene are SGDLS and YYNGEE. The ends lost 4 bases at V and 8 bases at J; junction bases unmatched: 14. The CDR3 sequence is 16 residues long. CDR3 nucleotides: TGTGCCAGCAGCCCTACAGTGACAGGGACAGGGGACGGCTACACCTTC. Translation gives CASSPTVTGTGDGYTF.

The chain couples TRBV5-6 to TRBJ1-2; 8 bases agree with TRBD1. This CDR3 comprises 18 residues. Germline trimming cut 0 bases from V and 5 bases from J; bases unmatched to any gene: 15. Germline V gene sequence: CDR1 SGHDT, CDR2 YYEEEE. The chain's CDR3 is CASSLAERQGKLGYGYTF. For the CDR3, the DNA is TGTGCCAGCAGCTTGGCCGAGAGACAGGGGAAGCTAGGGTATGGCTACACCTTC.

The CDR3 spells CAGTGGASYGYTF. The DNA of the CDR3 is TGTGCCGGGACAGGGGGCGCGAGTTATGGCTACACCTTC. The genes are TRBV30 and TRBJ1-2; TRBD1 agrees at 12 bases. The CDR3 is 13 amino acids. With 8 bases clipped from V and 5 bases from J, the junction kept 6 bases outside the gene matches. CDR1 and CDR2 from the germline V gene are GTSNPN and SVGIG (reference sequence).

The chain has TRBV4-3 and TRBJ1-4; D unresolved. The V gene's germline CDR1 is LGHNA and CDR2 YSLEER. There are 18 residues in the CDR3. V gave up 1 base and J gave up 0 bases, with 15 bases separating them. Here the CDR3 DNA reads TGCGCCAGCAGCCAAGCCCCGTTCAGGTCAGCAACTAATGAAAAACTGTTTTTT. It codes for CASSQAPFRSATNEKLFF.

The gene calls are TRBV27 and TRBJ2-7; 12 nucleotides agree with TRBD2. Trimming at V came to 8 bases and at J to 5 bases, leaving 10 bases not matched to a gene. The CDR3 loop spans 15 amino acids. From germline, CDR1 is MNHEY and CDR2 SMNVEV (reference sequence). CDR3 protein: CASHRPSGRAHEQYV. CDR3 nucleotides: TGTGCCAGCCACCGGCCTAGCGGGAGGGCCCACGAGCAGTACGTC.

The chain uses TRBV29-1 and TRBJ1-1, with TRBD1 identical over 8 bases. The CDR3 loop spans 13 amino acids. Looked up from germline, CDR1 is SQVTM and CDR2 is ANQGSEA. V was clipped by 7 bases and J by 1 base; unmatched bases: 5. The CDR3 DNA is TGCAGCGGTAGGGACAGGCAGAACACTGAAGCTTTCTTT. Residues: CSGRDRQNTEAFF.

This rearrangement joins TRBV6-1 to TRBJ1-4; D might be TRBD1 (5 bases). The CDR3 spans 18 residues. Germline V gene sequence: CDR1 MNHNS, CDR2 SASEGT. V gave up 0 bases and J gave up 8 bases, with 22 bases separating them. CDR3 sequence reads: CASSEARAGLGSGEKLFF. Here the CDR3 DNA reads TGTGCCAGCAGTGAAGCGAGGGCAGGGCTCGGGTCTGGAGAAAAACTGTTTTTT.

V gene TRBV10-3 combines with J gene TRBJ1-2; D unresolved. Germline V CDR1 and CDR2: ENHRY, SYGVKD. The CDR3 loop spans 13 amino acids. The V end lost 0 bases, the J end lost 11 bases, and 13 bases lay between the germline ends. This chain's CDR3 is CAISESGLAFYTF. The DNA of the CDR3 is TGTGCCATCAGTGAGTCCGGGCTCGCCTTTTACACCTTC.

The V gene is TRBV9, the J gene TRBJ2-1, with TRBD2 as a possible D gene (5 bases). V was trimmed by 4 bases and J by 4 bases, leaving 12 bases between them. The CDR3 is made up of 14 amino acids. Germline-derived CDR1 and CDR2 are SGDLS and YYNGEE. The CDR3 region is CASSTRTGYNEQFF. Here the CDR3 DNA reads TGTGCCAGCAGCACCAGGACGGGGTACAATGAGCAGTTCTTC. The full variable domain, rest sourced from reference TRBV9 and TRBJ2-1, is DSGVTQTPKHLITATGQRVTLRCSPRSGDLSVYWYQQSLDQGLQFLIQYYNGEERAKGNILERFSAQQFPDLHSELNLSSLELGDSALYFCASSTRTGYNEQFFGPGTRLTVL.

The J gene is TRBJ2-1, the V gene TRBV14; a possible D gene is TRBD2 (5 bases). Deletions cut 2 bases from V and 0 bases from J, with 11 bases between. The CDR3 has 16 amino acids. CDR1 and CDR2 (germline): SGHDN, FVKESK. The CDR3 DNA is TGTGCCAGCAGCCAAAGTAGCGCCTTCTCCTACAATGAGCAGTTCTTC. Translating it yields CASSQSSAFSYNEQFF.

The chain couples TRBV14 to TRBJ2-7; 8 positions match TRBD1. This CDR3 comprises 17 residues. The V and J ends lost 0 bases and 3 bases, in that order; junction bases with no gene match: 10. Germline V gives CDR1 SGHDN, CDR2 FVKESK. DNA of the CDR3: TGTGCCAGCAGCCAAGACCTGCAGGGGGCAGTTGTCTACGAGCAGTACTTC. This codes for CASSQDLQGAVVYEQYF.

V is TRBV7-2 and J is TRBJ1-2, with D possibly matching TRBD1 (5 bases). The V and J ends lost 1 base and 8 bases respectively, with 11 bases between them. Germline CDR1 reads SGHTA; CDR2 reads FQGNSA. The CDR3 spans 13 residues. The CDR3 bases are TGTGCCAGCAGCTTAGGGGGGTCACACGGCTACACCTTC. The encoded protein is CASSLGGSHGYTF. Based on the CDR3 plus reference TRBV7-2 and TRBJ1-2, the full variable domain is GAGVSQSPSNKVTEKGKDVELRCDPISGHTALYWYRQSLGQGLEFLIYFQGNSAPDKSGLPSDRFSAERTGGSVSTLTIQRTQQEDSAVYLCASSLGGSHGYTFGSGTRLTVV.

The chain is built from TRBV7-9 and TRBJ2-5, with 7 bases identical to TRBD1. The CDR3 is 15 amino acids. The trim removed 5 bases at V and 2 bases at J, leaving 8 bases unmatched. Germline values: CDR1 SEHNR, CDR2 FQNEAQ (reference sequence). The CDR3 reads CASSPEGTAQETQYF. Written as DNA, the CDR3 is TGTGCCAGCAGCCCAGAGGGGACAGCACAAGAGACCCAGTACTTC.

This chain joins TRBV14 and TRBJ1-1; D not resolved. In germline, CDR1 is SGHDN, CDR2 FVKESK. With 0 bases removed from V and 1 base from J, the gap between germline ends came to 6 bases. The CDR3 covers 14 residues. The DNA of the CDR3 is TGTGCCAGCAGCCAAGATTCGAAGAACACTGAAGCTTTCTTT. This translates into CASSQDSKNTEAFF.

This chain joins TRBV7-9 and TRBJ1-2; 8 bases align to TRBD1. Trimming cost V 5 bases and J 4 bases; bases outside gene matches: 3. Germline V gene data show CDR1 as SEHNR and CDR2 as FQNEAQ (reference sequence). This CDR3 is built from 13 residues. The CDR3 coding sequence is TGTGCCAGCAGCCTAGGACAGGGCTATGGCTACACCTTC. Translation gives CASSLGQGYGYTF.